A selection of T cell receptor beta chains follows, all from one sample in a study of cytomegalovirus exposure and HLA in healthy donors. The data were produced by immunoSEQ multiplex PCR, yet TCRdb's version contains in-frame clones alone and is incomplete. The sample consists of under 55,000 clones, about three quarters of them appearing once. The sample comprised PBMCs. These receptors were collected from a man between 18 and 29 years old in good health and CMV-seronegative. The CDR3 runs from the conserved cysteine through the conserved F or W. A D gene is named only where the DNA matches it firmly. Clone size appears in some rows only: once, few, many, or a class for an expanded clone.

abundance: .
v_gene: TRBV28
d_gene: .
j_gene: TRBJ2-7
CDR3nt: TGTGCCAGCAACCCGATCCGGGACACCACCTACGAGCAGTACTTC
CDR3aa: CASNPIRDTTYEQYF

abundance: few
v_gene: TRBV30
d_gene: .
j_gene: TRBJ1-5
CDR3nt: TGTGCCTGGAGTTCGATGACCGGAGAGCCCCAGCATTTT
CDR3aa: CAWSSMTGEPQHF

abundance: .
v_gene: TRBV6-5
d_gene: .
j_gene: TRBJ2-7
CDR3nt: TGTGCCAGCAGGAATCCAGGGTGGTTTCCCTACGAGCAGTACTTC
CDR3aa: CASRNPGWFPYEQYF

abundance: .
v_gene: TRBV28
d_gene: TRBD1
j_gene: TRBJ2-1
CDR3nt: TGTGCCAGCACCATAGGGGGCCTGGGGAATGAGCAGTTCTTC
CDR3aa: CASTIGGLGNEQFF

abundance: .
v_gene: TRBV7-9
d_gene: TRBD1
j_gene: TRBJ1-1
CDR3nt: TGTGCCAGCAGCTTAGGAGGGGGCGGGTCTGCTGAAGCTTTCTTT
CDR3aa: CASSLGGGGSAEAFF

abundance: .
v_gene: TRBV10-2
d_gene: .
j_gene: TRBJ1-5
CDR3nt: TGCGCCAGCAGTGAGGCGGGGGGGGTCAATCAGCCCCAGCATTTT
CDR3aa: CASSEAGGVNQPQHF

abundance: .
v_gene: TRBV10-1
d_gene: TRBD1
j_gene: TRBJ2-3
CDR3nt: TGCGCCAAAAGGACAGGGCGGGCAGATACGCAGTATTTT
CDR3aa: CAKRTGRADTQYF

abundance: .
v_gene: TRBV10-3
d_gene: TRBD1
j_gene: TRBJ1-2
CDR3nt: TGTGCCATCAGCGAGGACAGGACCTATGGCTACACCTTC
CDR3aa: CAISEDRTYGYTF

abundance: .
v_gene: TRBV5-6
d_gene: TRBD1
j_gene: TRBJ2-5
CDR3nt: TGTGCCAGCAGCTTGAGGGACAGGGGGAAGGAAGAGACCCAGTACTTC
CDR3aa: CASSLRDRGKEETQYF

abundance: .
v_gene: TRBV4-1
d_gene: TRBD1
j_gene: TRBJ2-1
CDR3nt: TGCGCCAGCAGCTTTAGGACAGGACTCTTGGGGTCCTCGGACAATGAGCAGTTCTTC
CDR3aa: CASSFRTGLLGSSDNEQFF

abundance: .
v_gene: TRBV30
d_gene: .
j_gene: TRBJ2-7
CDR3nt: TGTGCCTGGAGTGGGGCCGGGATTGTGTTATCCGCCTACGAGCAGTACTTC
CDR3aa: CAWSGAGIVLSAYEQYF

abundance: .
v_gene: TRBV29-1
d_gene: .
j_gene: TRBJ1-2
CDR3nt: TGCAGCGTTGGGGACACCGTCTATGGCTACACCTTC
CDR3aa: CSVGDTVYGYTF

abundance: once
v_gene: TRBV6-5
d_gene: .
j_gene: TRBJ1-6
CDR3nt: TGTGCCAGCAGTTACTCATGGACAGACATAAATTCACCCCTCCACTTT
CDR3aa: CASSYSWTDINSPLHF

abundance: .
v_gene: TRBV28
d_gene: .
j_gene: TRBJ2-1
CDR3nt: TGTGCCAGCAGTTTACTAGGGACTGACAGTGAGCAGTTCTTC
CDR3aa: CASSLLGTDSEQFF

abundance: few
v_gene: TRBV29-1
d_gene: .
j_gene: TRBJ1-2
CDR3nt: TGCAGCGTTGAGGGGGGGGCTGCCCTCTATGGCTACACCTTC
CDR3aa: CSVEGGAALYGYTF

abundance: few
v_gene: TRBV28
d_gene: .
j_gene: TRBJ1-2
CDR3nt: TGTGCCAGCAGTTCGGACAGTGGTTATGGCTACACCTTC
CDR3aa: CASSSDSGYGYTF

abundance: .
v_gene: TRBV7-2
d_gene: TRBD2
j_gene: TRBJ2-1
CDR3nt: TGTGCCAGCAGCCCGGGACTAGCGGGGCAGAATGAGCAGTTCTTC
CDR3aa: CASSPGLAGQNEQFF

abundance: .
v_gene: TRBV7-9
d_gene: TRBD1
j_gene: TRBJ2-2
CDR3nt: TGTGCCAGCAGCTTTCGACAGGGGGCAGGGACGAACACCGGGGAGCTGTTTTTT
CDR3aa: CASSFRQGAGTNTGELFF

abundance: few
v_gene: TRBV2
d_gene: .
j_gene: TRBJ2-1
CDR3nt: TGTGCCAGCACCAGGGTGAACAATGAGCAGTTCTTC
CDR3aa: CASTRVNNEQFF

abundance: .
v_gene: TRBV30
d_gene: TRBD2
j_gene: TRBJ2-1
CDR3nt: TGTGCCTGGAGTTCTAGGGGACTAGCGGCGTACAATGAGCAGTTCTTC
CDR3aa: CAWSSRGLAAYNEQFF

abundance: .
v_gene: TRBV4-3
d_gene: .
j_gene: TRBJ2-2
CDR3nt: TGCGCCAGCAGCCAAGATAAAACAGGAATCCCCGGGGAGCTGTTTTTT
CDR3aa: CASSQDKTGIPGELFF

abundance: .
v_gene: TRBV19
d_gene: TRBD1
j_gene: TRBJ1-2
CDR3nt: TGTGCCTCAACCTGGGGACAGGGGGATTATGGCTACACCTTC
CDR3aa: CASTWGQGDYGYTF

abundance: .
v_gene: TRBV14
d_gene: .
j_gene: TRBJ2-5
CDR3nt: TGTGCCAGCAGCCAAGCGGCGGGCTTGCAAGAGACCCAGTACTTC
CDR3aa: CASSQAAGLQETQYF

abundance: .
v_gene: TRBV10-1
d_gene: TRBD1
j_gene: TRBJ1-1
CDR3nt: TGCGCCAGCAGAGATACAGGGGGCACTGAAGCTTTCTTT
CDR3aa: CASRDTGGTEAFF

abundance: .
v_gene: TRBV2
d_gene: .
j_gene: TRBJ1-5
CDR3nt: TGTGCCAGCCAGGACAGCTCAGGTCTGCCCCAGCATTTT
CDR3aa: CASQDSSGLPQHF

abundance: once
v_gene: TRBV7-7
d_gene: .
j_gene: TRBJ2-5
CDR3nt: TGTGCTAGCAGCCAGGAATTTCAAGAGACCCAGTACTTC
CDR3aa: CASSQEFQETQYF

abundance: .
v_gene: TRBV30
d_gene: TRBD2
j_gene: TRBJ2-7
CDR3nt: TGTGCCTGGACCGCGGGGGGGAACGAGCAGTACTTC
CDR3aa: CAWTAGGNEQYF

abundance: .
v_gene: TRBV10-3
d_gene: TRBD1
j_gene: TRBJ2-4
CDR3nt: TGTGCCATCAATGGACAGGGTACCAAAAACATTCAGTACTTC
CDR3aa: CAINGQGTKNIQYF

abundance: .
v_gene: TRBV30
d_gene: .
j_gene: TRBJ1-1
CDR3nt: TGTGCCTGGGGACAGAACATGAACACTGAAGCTTTCTTT
CDR3aa: CAWGQNMNTEAFF

abundance: .
v_gene: TRBV2
d_gene: TRBD1
j_gene: TRBJ1-2
CDR3nt: TGTGCCAGCAGCCCCGGGACAGGCAACTATGGCTACACCTTC
CDR3aa: CASSPGTGNYGYTF

abundance: few
v_gene: TRBV2
d_gene: .
j_gene: TRBJ1-3
CDR3nt: TGTGCCAGCAGCCGAAGGGGGGGCGCCGGGAACACCATATATTTT
CDR3aa: CASSRRGGAGNTIYF

abundance: few
v_gene: TRBV7-2
d_gene: TRBD1
j_gene: TRBJ1-2
CDR3nt: TGTGCCAGCAGCCCCGGGACAGGGATGAGCTATGGCTACACCTTC
CDR3aa: CASSPGTGMSYGYTF

abundance: .
v_gene: TRBV6-5
d_gene: TRBD1
j_gene: TRBJ2-7
CDR3nt: TGTGCCAGCAGGCGACAGGGTCCCTCCTACGAGCAGTACTTC
CDR3aa: CASRRQGPSYEQYF

abundance: .
v_gene: TRBV19
d_gene: .
j_gene: TRBJ1-4
CDR3nt: TGTGCCAGTAGTATGAGACATGGTAATGAAAAACTGTTTTTT
CDR3aa: CASSMRHGNEKLFF

abundance: .
v_gene: TRBV5-1
d_gene: TRBD1
j_gene: TRBJ1-1
CDR3nt: TGCGCCAGCAGCTTGGGACAGGGTGGGAAGGCTTTCTTT
CDR3aa: CASSLGQGGKAFF

abundance: .
v_gene: TRBV4-1
d_gene: TRBD2
j_gene: TRBJ2-1
CDR3nt: TGCGCCAGCAGCCCCACCGGACTAGCGGGAGGTCCCACCTACAATGAGCAGTTCTTC
CDR3aa: CASSPTGLAGGPTYNEQFF

abundance: .
v_gene: TRBV25-1
d_gene: .
j_gene: TRBJ2-5
CDR3nt: TGTGCCAGCAGTCCGTTGGAGACCCAGTACTTC
CDR3aa: CASSPLETQYF

abundance: .
v_gene: TRBV5-1
d_gene: TRBD1
j_gene: TRBJ2-5
CDR3nt: TGCGCCAGCAGCTACGACAGGGCTGGCGGAGAGACCCAGTACTTC
CDR3aa: CASSYDRAGGETQYF

abundance: few
v_gene: TRBV2
d_gene: TRBD2
j_gene: TRBJ2-1
CDR3nt: TGTGCCAGCAGTGAAGTTTGGACTAGCAGCAATGAGCAGTTCTTC
CDR3aa: CASSEVWTSSNEQFF

abundance: .
v_gene: TRBV29-1
d_gene: .
j_gene: TRBJ2-4
CDR3nt: TGCAGCGTGGGGGGGCCCAACAACATTCAGTACTTC
CDR3aa: CSVGGPNNIQYF

abundance: .
v_gene: TRBV6-1
d_gene: .
j_gene: TRBJ1-2
CDR3nt: TGTGCCAGCAGTGAACAACCTCGACAGGGCTACACCTTC
CDR3aa: CASSEQPRQGYTF

abundance: .
v_gene: TRBV4-2
d_gene: TRBD1
j_gene: TRBJ1-2
CDR3nt: TGTGCCAGCAGCCCTAGGACAGGGATAGGAGCTAGGTATGGCTACACCTTC
CDR3aa: CASSPRTGIGARYGYTF

abundance: .
v_gene: TRBV7-2
d_gene: .
j_gene: TRBJ2-1
CDR3nt: TGTGCCAGCAGCTTAGGCTGGTCCGGGTTCGATGAGCAGTTCTTC
CDR3aa: CASSLGWSGFDEQFF

abundance: .
v_gene: TRBV10-3
d_gene: TRBD2
j_gene: TRBJ2-2
CDR3nt: TGTGCCATCAGTGTGTTAGCGGGAGATACCGGGGAGCTGTTTTTT
CDR3aa: CAISVLAGDTGELFF

abundance: .
v_gene: TRBV19
d_gene: .
j_gene: TRBJ1-1
CDR3nt: TGTGCCAGTAATATAGGGGCCACTGAAGCTTTCTTT
CDR3aa: CASNIGATEAFF

abundance: .
v_gene: TRBV6-5
d_gene: .
j_gene: TRBJ1-1
CDR3nt: TGTGCCAGCAGTTATCGCAGCGGAACTGAAGCTTTCTTT
CDR3aa: CASSYRSGTEAFF

abundance: .
v_gene: TRBV7-6
d_gene: .
j_gene: TRBJ1-1
CDR3nt: TGTGCCAGCAGCTTAGAGAGGAACACTGAAGCTTTCTTT
CDR3aa: CASSLERNTEAFF

abundance: few
v_gene: TRBV7-9
d_gene: TRBD2
j_gene: TRBJ2-3
CDR3nt: TGTGCCAGCAGCCCGGACGGGAGGGCTAGCACAGATACGCAGTATTTT
CDR3aa: CASSPDGRASTDTQYF

abundance: .
v_gene: TRBV30
d_gene: .
j_gene: TRBJ1-1
CDR3nt: TGTGCCTGTTCAAAGACAGGCCTTGAAAGGGCTTTCTTT
CDR3aa: CACSKTGLERAFF

abundance: once
v_gene: TRBV29-1
d_gene: TRBD2
j_gene: TRBJ2-5
CDR3nt: TGCAGCACCAAAAAGGGACGGGAGGGAGGGGAGACCCAGTACTTC
CDR3aa: CSTKKGREGGETQYF

abundance: .
v_gene: TRBV6-5
d_gene: .
j_gene: TRBJ1-1
CDR3nt: TGTGCCAGCAGTTCGACAGGGAACACTGAAGCTTTCTTT
CDR3aa: CASSSTGNTEAFF

abundance: .
v_gene: TRBV11-3
d_gene: .
j_gene: TRBJ1-1
CDR3nt: TGTGCCAGCAGCTTGCGGTCGGACACTGAAGCTTTCTTT
CDR3aa: CASSLRSDTEAFF

abundance: .
v_gene: TRBV29-1
d_gene: .
j_gene: TRBJ2-7
CDR3nt: TGCAGCGTTGTGGAGGGGAGGTACGAGCAGTACTTC
CDR3aa: CSVVEGRYEQYF

abundance: .
v_gene: TRBV9
d_gene: .
j_gene: TRBJ1-4
CDR3nt: TGTGCCAGCAGCTTCGAACCTTCGGTTAATGAAAAACTGTTTTTT
CDR3aa: CASSFEPSVNEKLFF

abundance: .
v_gene: TRBV5-1
d_gene: TRBD2
j_gene: TRBJ2-2
CDR3nt: TGCGCCAGCAACGGGGGGGATTACACCGGGGAGCTGTTTTTT
CDR3aa: CASNGGDYTGELFF